The next 24 T cell receptor beta chains were all read from a single sample in a study of T cell responses to AZD1222 COVID-19 vaccine. Sequencing used immunoSEQ multiplex PCR; TCRdb keeps in-frame clones, though not all of them. The sample yields roughly 150,000 clones, 80% to 90% seen once. Sequencing used peripheral blood, obtained after recovery from COVID-19. Receptors originate from an adult who had recovered from COVID-19.

This rearrangement joins TRBV10-1 to TRBJ2-2, with D perhaps being TRBD1 or TRBD2 (5 bases each). CDR3 size: 17 residues. Germline CDR1 reads WNHNN; CDR2 reads SYGVQD (reference sequence). The V gene lost 4 bases and the J gene lost 2 bases, with 17 bases spanning the gap. In nucleotides, the CDR3 is TGCGCCAGCAGTGGTCCCGCCGGGACGTCAAACACCGGGGAGCTGTTTTTT. Its translation is CASSGPAGTSNTGELFF.

The J gene is TRBJ2-3, the V gene TRBV11-2; D might be TRBD1 (6 bases). With 0 bases removed from V and 4 bases from J, the gap between germline ends came to 17 bases. The CDR3 is made up of 17 amino acids. Germline V gene data show CDR1 as SGHAT and CDR2 as FQNNGV. The CDR3 DNA follows: TGTGCCAGCAGCTTAGAATACGCCAGGGGAAGCCCAGATACGCAGTATTTT. This codes for CASSLEYARGSPDTQYF.

There are a few counts of this clone. This rearrangement joins TRBV4-1 to TRBJ1-2; weak D call: TRBD1 (5 bases). The ends were cut back, 1 base at V and 4 bases at J, with 13 bases in the middle. CDR3 length equals 15 residues. Germline loops: CDR1 MGHRA, CDR2 YSYEKL. This chain's CDR3 is CASSQVTGTSYGYTF. The CDR3 DNA reads TGCGCCAGCAGCCAAGTTACCGGGACTAGCTATGGCTACACCTTC.

This chain links TRBV28 with TRBJ1-5, with D hard to call. The germline V gene has CDR1 MDHEN and CDR2 SYDVKM. Trimming left V 3 bases short and J 0 bases short, with 12 bases between. The CDR3 is 16 amino acids. The CDR3 loop reads CASSFLTVDSNQPQHF. Written as DNA, the CDR3 is TGTGCCAGCAGTTTTCTCACAGTAGATAGCAATCAGCCCCAGCATTTT.

The V call is TRBV10-2, the J call TRBJ1-1, with D possibly being TRBD1 (5 bases). The germline V and J ends were trimmed by 6 bases and 1 base, with 12 bases remaining between them. The CDR3 totals 14 residues. Germline V lookup: CDR1 WSHSY, CDR2 SAAADI. The CDR3 loop reads CASRNGTANTEAFF. CDR3 DNA: TGCGCCAGCAGAAATGGGACGGCGAACACTGAAGCTTTCTTT.

V usage is TRBV27 and J usage is TRBJ2-5; 7 bases agree with TRBD1. The germline gives CDR1 MNHEY, CDR2 SMNVEV (reference sequence). V was clipped by 6 bases and J by 4 bases; unmatched bases: 8. CDR3 size: 14 residues. The CDR3, as DNA: TGTGCCAGCAGGAGGACAGGCTGGGGAGAGACCCAGTACTTC. As protein: CASRRTGWGETQYF.

The rearrangement joins TRBV19 to TRBJ1-4, with 7 bases fitting TRBD1. The ends lost 2 bases at V and 3 bases at J; junction bases unmatched: 0. The CDR3 covers 14 residues. From germline, CDR1 is LNHDA and CDR2 SQIVND (reference sequence). In nucleotides, the CDR3 is TGTGCCAGTAGTATAAGGGGGCCTAATGAAAAACTGTTTTTT. It codes for CASSIRGPNEKLFF.

The chain combines TRBV2 with TRBJ2-7; 8 bases are shared with TRBD2. The V gene's germline CDR1 is SNHLY and CDR2 FYNNEI. Losses at the gene ends were 6 bases for V and 7 bases for J; bases not matched to a gene: 20. The CDR3 is 17 amino acids. The CDR3 nucleotides are TGTGCCAGCAGATCCTCGGTGACGGGACTAGAACCAGAGGAGCAGTACTTC. Its translation: CASRSSVTGLEPEEQYF.

This sequence joins TRBV15 and TRBJ1-1; the D is unclear. Germline V gives CDR1 LNHNV, CDR2 YYDKDF (reference sequence). V shed 0 bases and J shed 2 bases, with 10 bases lying between them. This CDR3 has 15 residues. CDR3 coding DNA: TGTGCCACCAGCAGAGATCAGGCGATTAACACTGAAGCTTTCTTT. Its protein product is CATSRDQAINTEAFF.

The chain recombines TRBV10-3 with TRBJ1-4, with TRBD1 matching 11 bases. From germline, CDR1 is ENHRY and CDR2 SYGVKD. V dropped 9 bases and J dropped 5; count of bases not matched to a gene: 2. The CDR3 extends over 13 amino acids. The CDR3 DNA reads as TGTGCCATTCGGGACAGGGGGAATGAAAAACTGTTTTTT. Protein: CAIRDRGNEKLFF.

V is TRBV29-1 and J is TRBJ1-2; TRBD1 might be the D (5 bases). Germline loops: CDR1 SQVTM, CDR2 ANQGSEA. The V and J ends lost 4 bases and 3 bases respectively, with 12 bases between them. CDR3 size: 13 residues. CDR3 coding DNA: TGCAGCGTTGCCCGACAGATCGACTATGGCTACACCTTC. This gives the protein CSVARQIDYGYTF.

This rearrangement joins TRBV2 to TRBJ2-7; a weak D match, TRBD1 (6 bases). From germline, CDR1 is SNHLY and CDR2 FYNNEI. Trimming removed 8 bases from V and 3 bases from J, with 11 bases in between. The CDR3 contains 12 residues. CDR3 residues: CASDNRVYEQYF. CDR3 bases: TGTGCCAGCGACAACAGGGTCTACGAGCAGTACTTC.

The V call is TRBV5-1, the J call TRBJ2-3; 16 bases are shared with TRBD2. Germline loops: CDR1 SGHRS, CDR2 YFSETQ. J lost 2 bases, V lost 4 bases, and 4 bases had no gene match. The CDR3 contains 17 residues. The CDR3 loop is CASSIGTSGGVTDTQYF. In nucleotides, the CDR3 is TGCGCCAGCAGCATCGGGACTAGCGGGGGGGTCACAGATACGCAGTATTTT.

This clone was observed once. The V call is TRBV9, the J call TRBJ1-1, with a weak D call TRBD1 (5 bases). Germline CDR1 reads SGDLS; CDR2 reads YYNGEE. The CDR3 extends over 15 amino acids. V lost 4 bases, J lost 4 bases, and 17 bases lay in between. CDR3 DNA: TGTGCCAGCAGCCTAGGGAACGTGGGGGGCACTGAAGCTTTCTTT. It encodes CASSLGNVGGTEAFF.

This chain joins TRBV27 and TRBJ1-2; 10 bases align to TRBD1. This CDR3 has 14 amino acids. The V gene's germline CDR1 is MNHEY and CDR2 SMNVEV (reference sequence). V was pared by 5 bases and J by 8 bases, with 8 bases of the junction left unmatched. CDR3 residues: CASSPTTTGGGYTF. In DNA, the CDR3 is TGTGCCAGCAGTCCGACGACGACAGGGGGCGGCTACACCTTC.

As concerns this clone: The same CDR3 also results from other DNA sequences found in this sample. The chain carries TRBV6-1 and TRBJ1-2, with D uncertain. The CDR3 totals 14 residues. Between the trimmed V and J ends, which lost 1 base and 2 bases, there was a span of 8 bases. Looked up from germline, CDR1 is MNHNS and CDR2 is SASEGT. The CDR3 loop reads CASSEVGSNYGYTF. In nucleotides, the CDR3 is TGTGCCAGCAGTGAAGTCGGCTCCAACTATGGCTACACCTTC.

The V gene is TRBV2, the J gene TRBJ2-3; possible D gene TRBD1, 6 bases. The CDR3 covers 15 residues. With 6 bases removed from V and 0 bases from J, the gap between germline ends came to 13 bases. Germline V CDR1 and CDR2: SNHLY, FYNNEI. The CDR3 DNA reads TGTGCCAGCAGCCAACAGGGCTTTAGCACAGATACGCAGTATTTT. Its translation: CASSQQGFSTDTQYF. The full variable domain, rest sourced from reference TRBV2 and TRBJ2-3, is EPEVTQTPSHQVTQMGQEVILRCVPISNHLYFYWYRQILGQKVEFLVSFYNNEISEKSEIFDDQFSVERPDGSNFTLKIRSTKLEDSAMYFCASSQQGFSTDTQYFGPGTRLTVL.

J is TRBJ1-2 and V is TRBV6-5, with TRBD1 as a possible D gene (6 bases). In germline, CDR1 is MNHEY, CDR2 SVGAGI. This CDR3 contains 14 residues. V was pared by 6 bases and J by 8 bases, with 19 bases between. CDR3 protein: CASSLTRLTGGYTF. As DNA, the CDR3 is TGTGCCAGCAGCCTTACTCGACTCACAGGGGGCTACACCTTC.

The V call is TRBV28, the J call TRBJ2-3; 10 nucleotides match TRBD2. Germline-derived CDR1 and CDR2 are MDHEN and SYDVKM. CDR3 length: 19 amino acids. V shed 7 bases, J shed 4 bases, and the junction held 20 bases outside the gene matches. The CDR3 DNA reads as TGTGCCAGCAACCGCCGAGAGGAGCGGGAGGGCCTAAGGGCAGATACGCAGTATTTT. Its protein is CASNRREEREGLRADTQYF.

The chain is built from TRBV5-1 and TRBJ2-7; no clear D gene. Per germline, CDR1 SGHRS and CDR2 YFSETQ. The CDR3 contains 13 residues. V lost 0 bases to trimming and J lost 3 bases, with 7 bases between them. The CDR3 protein is CASSLAVDYEQYF. The DNA for the CDR3 is TGCGCCAGCAGCTTGGCTGTAGACTACGAGCAGTACTTC. Variable domain in full (rest from reference TRBV5-1 and TRBJ2-7): KAGVTQTPRYLIKTRGQQVTLSCSPISGHRSVSWYQQTPGQGLQFLFEYFSETQRNKGNFPGRFSGRQFSNSRSEMNVSTLELGDSALYLCASSLAVDYEQYFGPGTRLTVT.

The rearrangement links TRBV12-3 or TRBV12-4 to TRBJ1-2; D gene ambiguous. The V end lost 2 bases, the J end lost 2 bases, and 0 bases lay between the germline ends. The CDR3 is 11 residues long. The CDR3 bases are TGTGCCAGCAGTTTAAACTATGGCTACACCTTC. Its protein is CASSLNYGYTF.

This rearrangement joins TRBV7-9 to TRBJ1-2, with a possible D match to TRBD1 (6 bases). The CDR3 has 13 residues. V lost 5 bases to trimming and J lost 2 bases, with 9 bases between them. Germline V gene data show CDR1 as SEHNR and CDR2 as FQNEAQ (reference sequence). CDR3 in DNA: TGTGCCAGCAGCCTCGGACAGAACTATGGCTACACCTTC. It is translated as CASSLGQNYGYTF.

The chain carries TRBV4-1 and TRBJ1-1; possible D gene TRBD1, 5 bases. The CDR3 loop spans 16 amino acids. CDR1 MGHRA and CDR2 YSYEKL come from the germline V gene. V lost 5 bases and J lost 1, with 17 bases in between. This CDR3 reads CASSGFRGWGNTEAFF. The CDR3 bases are TGCGCCAGCAGCGGCTTTAGGGGTTGGGGGAACACTGAAGCTTTCTTT.

The chain has TRBV11-1 and TRBJ2-7; D perhaps matches TRBD1 (6 bases). Between the trimmed V and J ends, which lost 1 base and 2 bases, there was a span of 12 bases. The CDR3 is 15 residues long. Germline CDR1 SGHAT, CDR2 FQDESV (reference sequence). CDR3 loop: CASSLERGFTYEQYF. In DNA form, the CDR3 reads TGTGCCAGCAGCTTAGAAAGGGGGTTCACCTACGAGCAGTACTTC.